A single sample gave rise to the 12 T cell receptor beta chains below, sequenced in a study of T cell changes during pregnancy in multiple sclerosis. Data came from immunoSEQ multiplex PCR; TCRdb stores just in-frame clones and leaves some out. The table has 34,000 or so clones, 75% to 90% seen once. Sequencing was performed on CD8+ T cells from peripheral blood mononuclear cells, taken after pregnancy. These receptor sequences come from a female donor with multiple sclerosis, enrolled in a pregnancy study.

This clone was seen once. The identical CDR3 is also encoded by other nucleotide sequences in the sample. CDR3 protein: CASSVGAGGTYEQYF. In DNA form, the CDR3 reads TGTGCCAGCAGCGTAGGGGCGGGGGGTACCTACGAGCAGTACTTC. V gene TRBV9 combines with J gene TRBJ2-7, with 8 bases aligning to TRBD2. This CDR3 comprises 15 residues. Germline values: CDR1 SGDLS, CDR2 YYNGEE. The trim removed 0 bases at V and 2 bases at J, leaving 4 bases unmatched.

CDR3 sequence: CASSQDGAGGPGELFF. In DNA form, the CDR3 reads TGCGCCAGCAGCCAAGATGGAGCGGGGGGCCCCGGGGAGCTGTTTTTT. This sequence joins TRBV4-3 and TRBJ2-2; 9 positions agree with TRBD2. The CDR3 has 16 residues. Germline CDR1 is LGHNA and CDR2 is YSLEER. V lost 0 bases, J lost 6 bases, and 5 bases stayed unmatched.

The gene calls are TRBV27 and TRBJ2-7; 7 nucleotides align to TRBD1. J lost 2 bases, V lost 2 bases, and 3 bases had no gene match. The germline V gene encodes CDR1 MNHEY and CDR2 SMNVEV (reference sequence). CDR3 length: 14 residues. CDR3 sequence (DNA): TGTGCCAGCAGTTTAGCACAGGGGACCTACGAGCAGTACTTC. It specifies CASSLAQGTYEQYF.

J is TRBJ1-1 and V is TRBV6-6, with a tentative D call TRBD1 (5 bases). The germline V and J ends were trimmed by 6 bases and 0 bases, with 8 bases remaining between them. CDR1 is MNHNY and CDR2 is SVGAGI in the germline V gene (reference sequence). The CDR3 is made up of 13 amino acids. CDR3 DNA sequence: TGTGCCAGCAGGAGGACACTGAACACTGAAGCTTTCTTT. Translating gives CASRRTLNTEAFF.

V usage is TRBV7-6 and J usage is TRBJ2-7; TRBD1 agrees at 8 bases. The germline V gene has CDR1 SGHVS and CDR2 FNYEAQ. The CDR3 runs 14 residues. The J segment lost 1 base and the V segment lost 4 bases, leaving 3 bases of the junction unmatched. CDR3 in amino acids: CASSSDRGSYEQYF. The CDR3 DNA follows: TGTGCCAGCAGCTCAGACAGGGGTTCCTACGAGCAGTACTTC.

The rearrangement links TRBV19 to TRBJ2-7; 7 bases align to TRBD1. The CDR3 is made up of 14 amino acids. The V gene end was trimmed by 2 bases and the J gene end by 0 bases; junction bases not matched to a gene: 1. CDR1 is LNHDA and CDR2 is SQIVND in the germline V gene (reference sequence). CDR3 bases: TGTGCCAGTAGTATATGGGACAGCTCCTACGAGCAGTACTTC. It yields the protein CASSIWDSSYEQYF. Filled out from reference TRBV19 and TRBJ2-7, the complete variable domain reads DGGITQSPKYLFRKEGQNVTLSCEQNLNHDAMYWYRQDPGQGLRLIYYSQIVNDFQKGDIAEGYSVSREKKESFPLTVTSAQKNPTAFYLCASSIWDSSYEQYFGPGTRLTVT.

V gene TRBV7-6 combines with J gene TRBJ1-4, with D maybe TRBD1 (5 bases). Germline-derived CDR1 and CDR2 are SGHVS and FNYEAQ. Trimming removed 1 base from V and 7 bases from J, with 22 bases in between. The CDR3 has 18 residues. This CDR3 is CASSLVPPLQVPGEKLFF. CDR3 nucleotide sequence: TGTGCCAGCAGCTTAGTCCCCCCCCTACAGGTACCGGGTGAAAAACTGTTTTTT.

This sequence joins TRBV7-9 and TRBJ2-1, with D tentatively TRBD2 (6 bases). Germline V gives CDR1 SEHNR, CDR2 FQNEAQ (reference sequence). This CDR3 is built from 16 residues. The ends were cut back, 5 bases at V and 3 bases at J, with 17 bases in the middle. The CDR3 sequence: CASSDRGSDFYNEQFF. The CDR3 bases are TGTGCCAGCAGCGACCGGGGGTCTGATTTCTACAATGAGCAGTTCTTC.

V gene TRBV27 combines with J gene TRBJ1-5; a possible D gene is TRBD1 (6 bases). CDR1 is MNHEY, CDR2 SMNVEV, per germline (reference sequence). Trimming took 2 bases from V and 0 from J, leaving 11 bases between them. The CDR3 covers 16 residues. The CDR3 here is CASSLTGWDSNQPQHF. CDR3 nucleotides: TGTGCCAGCAGTTTAACAGGGTGGGATAGCAATCAGCCCCAGCATTTT.

Written as DNA, the CDR3 is TGTGCCAGCAGCTTTGACAGGAACCAAGAGACCCAGTACTTC. Amino acids: CASSFDRNQETQYF. This chain uses TRBV5-4 with TRBJ2-5, with a tentative D call TRBD1 (6 bases). CDR1 is SGHNT, CDR2 YYREEE, per germline (reference sequence). Deletions cut 2 bases from V and 0 bases from J, with 8 bases between. The CDR3 is made up of 14 amino acids.

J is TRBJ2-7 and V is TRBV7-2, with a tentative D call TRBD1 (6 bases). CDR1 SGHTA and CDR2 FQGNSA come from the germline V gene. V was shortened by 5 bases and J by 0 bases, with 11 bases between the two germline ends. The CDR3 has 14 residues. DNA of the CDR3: TGTGCCAGCAGCCCCCAGGACAGCTCCTACGAGCAGTACTTC. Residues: CASSPQDSSYEQYF.

The CDR3 coding sequence is TGTGCCAGCAGCTTCCCTAGCGGGGGTGGGGGGAATCAAGAGACCCAGTACTTC. This encodes CASSFPSGGGGNQETQYF. The chain recombines TRBV7-6 with TRBJ2-5, with 10 bases identical to TRBD2. Germline V gene data show CDR1 as SGHVS and CDR2 as FNYEAQ. This CDR3 is built from 18 residues. V lost 3 bases, J lost 2 bases, and 12 bases stayed unmatched. The variable domain in full, with the rest retrieved from reference TRBV7-6 and TRBJ2-5, is GAGVSQSPRYKVTKRGQDVALRCDPISGHVSLYWYRQALGQGPEFLTYFNYEAQQDKSGLPNDRFSAERPEGSISTLTIQRTEQRDSAMYRCASSFPSGGGGNQETQYFGPGTRLLVL.